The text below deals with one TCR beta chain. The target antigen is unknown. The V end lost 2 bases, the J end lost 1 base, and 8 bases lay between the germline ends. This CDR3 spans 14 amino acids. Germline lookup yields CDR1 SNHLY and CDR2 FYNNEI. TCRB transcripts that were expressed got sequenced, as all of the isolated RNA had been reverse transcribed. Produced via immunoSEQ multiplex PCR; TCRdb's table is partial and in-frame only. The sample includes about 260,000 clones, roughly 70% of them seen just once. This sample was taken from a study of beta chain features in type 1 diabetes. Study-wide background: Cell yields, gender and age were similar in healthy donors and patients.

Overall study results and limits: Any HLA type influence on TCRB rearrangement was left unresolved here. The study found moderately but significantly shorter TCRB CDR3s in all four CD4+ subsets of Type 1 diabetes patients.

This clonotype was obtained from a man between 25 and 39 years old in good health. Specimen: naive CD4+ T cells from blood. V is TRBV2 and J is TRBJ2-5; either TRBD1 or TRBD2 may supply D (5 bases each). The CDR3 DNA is TGTGCCAGCAGTGAACTGAGGGGCCAAGAGACCCAGTACTTC. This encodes CASSELRGQETQYF.